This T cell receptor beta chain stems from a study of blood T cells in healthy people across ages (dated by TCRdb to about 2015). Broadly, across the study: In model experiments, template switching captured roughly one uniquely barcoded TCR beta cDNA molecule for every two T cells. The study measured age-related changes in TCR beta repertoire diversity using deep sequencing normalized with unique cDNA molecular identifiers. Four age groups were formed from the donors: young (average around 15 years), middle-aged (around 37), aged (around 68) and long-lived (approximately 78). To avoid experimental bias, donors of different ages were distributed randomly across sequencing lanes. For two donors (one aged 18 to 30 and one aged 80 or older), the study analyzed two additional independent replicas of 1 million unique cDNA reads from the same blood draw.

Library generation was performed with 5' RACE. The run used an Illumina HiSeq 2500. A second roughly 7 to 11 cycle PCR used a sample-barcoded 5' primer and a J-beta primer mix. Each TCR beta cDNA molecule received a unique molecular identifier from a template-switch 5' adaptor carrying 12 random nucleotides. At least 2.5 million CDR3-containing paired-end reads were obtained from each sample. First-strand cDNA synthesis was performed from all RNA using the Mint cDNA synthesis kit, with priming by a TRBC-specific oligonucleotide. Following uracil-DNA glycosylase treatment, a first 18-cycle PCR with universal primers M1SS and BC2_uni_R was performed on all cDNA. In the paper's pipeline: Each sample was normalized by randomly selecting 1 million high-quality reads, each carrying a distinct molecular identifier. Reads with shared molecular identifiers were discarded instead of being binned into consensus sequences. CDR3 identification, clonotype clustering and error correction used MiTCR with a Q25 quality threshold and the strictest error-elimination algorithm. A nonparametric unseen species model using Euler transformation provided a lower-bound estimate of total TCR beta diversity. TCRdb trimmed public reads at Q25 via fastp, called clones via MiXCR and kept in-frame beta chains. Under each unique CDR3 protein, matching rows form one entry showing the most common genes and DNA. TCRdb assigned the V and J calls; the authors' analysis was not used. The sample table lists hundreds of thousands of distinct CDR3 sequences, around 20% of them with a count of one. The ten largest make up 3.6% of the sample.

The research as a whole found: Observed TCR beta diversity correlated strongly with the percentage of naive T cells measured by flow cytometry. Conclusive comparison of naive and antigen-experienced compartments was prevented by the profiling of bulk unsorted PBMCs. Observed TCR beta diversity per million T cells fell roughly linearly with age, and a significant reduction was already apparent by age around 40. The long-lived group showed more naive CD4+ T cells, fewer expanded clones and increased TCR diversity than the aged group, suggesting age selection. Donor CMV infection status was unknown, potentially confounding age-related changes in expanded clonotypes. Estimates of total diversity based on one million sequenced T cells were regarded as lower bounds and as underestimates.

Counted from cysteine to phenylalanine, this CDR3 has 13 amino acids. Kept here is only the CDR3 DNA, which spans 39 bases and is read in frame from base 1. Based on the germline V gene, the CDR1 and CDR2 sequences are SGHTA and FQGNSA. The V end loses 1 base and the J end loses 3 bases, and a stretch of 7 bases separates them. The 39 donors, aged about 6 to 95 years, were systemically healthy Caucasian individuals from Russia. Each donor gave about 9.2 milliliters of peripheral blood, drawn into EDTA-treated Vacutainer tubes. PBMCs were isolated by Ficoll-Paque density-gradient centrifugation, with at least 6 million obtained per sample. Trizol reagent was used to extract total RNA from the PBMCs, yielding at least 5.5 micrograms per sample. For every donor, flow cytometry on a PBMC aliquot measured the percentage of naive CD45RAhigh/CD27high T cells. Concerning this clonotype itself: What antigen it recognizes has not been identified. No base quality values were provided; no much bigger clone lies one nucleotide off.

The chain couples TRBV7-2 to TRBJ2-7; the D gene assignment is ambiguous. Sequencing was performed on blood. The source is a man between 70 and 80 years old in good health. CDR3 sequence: CASSLVPGYEQYF. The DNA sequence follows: TGTGCCAGCAGCTTAGTACCCGGCTACGAGCAGTACTTC.